These 21 T cell receptor beta chains originate from one sample sequenced in a study of glioma-infiltrating T cells after dendritic cell vaccination. The time point was: after dendritic cell vaccination, including at tumor progression/relapse. The table came from immunoSEQ multiplex PCR; TCRdb's copy has only in-frame clones and leaves some out. The sample holds about 87,000 clones, around 86% seen once. This sample comprised blood, obtained after dendritic cell vaccination. The receptors come from a human donor with glioblastoma.

This clone was recorded once. V is TRBV9 and J is TRBJ1-4, with D uncertain. Trimming removed 4 bases from V and 8 bases from J, with 15 bases in between. Germline CDR1 SGDLS, CDR2 YYNGEE. The CDR3 is made up of 14 amino acids. CDR3 protein: CASSSGRGREKLFF. In DNA form, the CDR3 reads TGTGCCAGCAGCTCCGGGAGAGGCCGAGAAAAACTGTTTTTT.

This chain connects TRBV2 to TRBJ1-5; TRBD1 aligns across 7 bases. J was trimmed by 4 bases and V by 3 bases; bases with no gene match: 9. CDR1 is SNHLY, CDR2 FYNNEI, per germline. The length of the CDR3 is 16 residues. Here the CDR3 reads CASSEWGQSANQPQHF. CDR3 in DNA: TGTGCCAGCAGTGAGTGGGGACAGAGTGCTAATCAGCCCCAGCATTTT.

This clone was detected only once. This chain joins TRBV6-5 and TRBJ2-1; 7 nucleotides agree with TRBD2. Germline CDR1 reads MNHEY; CDR2 reads SVGAGI. Trimming cost V 6 bases and J 10 bases; bases outside gene matches: 12. The CDR3 runs 14 residues. CDR3 DNA sequence: TGTGCCAGCAGGGGGGGGAGGGGCATCCGCGAGCAGTTCTTC. Translated, it gives CASRGGRGIREQFF.

The chain has TRBV6-5 and TRBJ1-2; 8 nucleotides line up with TRBD1. Germline CDR1 MNHEY, CDR2 SVGAGI. V dropped 6 bases and J dropped 5; count of bases not matched to a gene: 5. The CDR3 length is 13 residues. The CDR3 sequence is CASRQGGNYGYTF. The DNA of the CDR3 is TGTGCCAGCAGACAGGGGGGGAATTATGGCTACACCTTC.

The chain uses TRBV6-6 and TRBJ1-2; 9 nucleotides align to TRBD1. The CDR3 sequence is 13 residues long. The V gene end was trimmed by 4 bases and the J gene end by 4 bases; junction bases not matched to a gene: 1. Germline lookup yields CDR1 MNHNY and CDR2 SVGAGI (reference sequence). CDR3 DNA: TGTGCCAGCAGTTCGGACAGGGGCTATGGCTACACCTTC. This encodes CASSSDRGYGYTF.

CDR3 loop: CASSTRTSGGTDTQYF. CDR3 coding DNA: TGCGCCAGCAGCACACGGACTAGCGGGGGCACAGATACGCAGTATTTT. The rearrangement uses TRBV5-1 and TRBJ2-3; TRBD2 aligns across 12 bases. This CDR3 has 16 residues. V dropped 4 bases and J dropped 1; count of bases not matched to a gene: 4. The germline V gene has CDR1 SGHRS and CDR2 YFSETQ.

This rearrangement joins TRBV7-2 to TRBJ1-2; D unresolved. Germline assignment: CDR1 SGHTA and CDR2 FQGNSA. Between the trimmed V and J ends, which lost 1 base and 2 bases, there was a span of 5 bases. The CDR3 spans 13 residues. Here the CDR3 DNA reads TGTGCCAGCAGCTTAGTAGTAAACTATGGCTACACCTTC. Its translation is CASSLVVNYGYTF.

J is TRBJ2-3 and V is TRBV6-1; 7 positions agree with TRBD1. Germline loops: CDR1 MNHNS, CDR2 SASEGT. The V and J ends lost 2 bases and 3 bases, in that order; junction bases with no gene match: 5. The CDR3 contains 15 residues. CDR3 in DNA: TGTGCCAGCAGTGAAACAGGGGAGAGGACAGATACGCAGTATTTT. Encoded protein: CASSETGERTDTQYF.

This clone was seen a handful of times. The rearrangement joins TRBV6-1 to TRBJ2-7; possible D gene TRBD1, 6 bases. Trimming removed 3 bases from V and 2 bases from J, with 8 bases in between. Germline V gene data show CDR1 as MNHNS and CDR2 as SASEGT. CDR3 length: 13 residues. The CDR3 DNA reads TGTGCCAGCAGTGAGGGACAAGCCTACGAGCAGTACTTC. Its protein is CASSEGQAYEQYF.

This chain uses TRBV30 with TRBJ1-6; D perhaps matches TRBD1 (5 bases). Germline lookup yields CDR1 GTSNPN and CDR2 SVGIG (reference sequence). The CDR3 is made up of 15 amino acids. V was clipped by 1 base and J by 2 bases, with 9 bases between them. The CDR3 here is CAWSGRVAYNSPLHF. DNA of the CDR3: TGTGCCTGGAGTGGCAGGGTTGCCTATAATTCACCCCTCCACTTT. The full variable domain, in which reference TRBV30 and TRBJ1-6 provide the parts outside the CDR3, is SQTIHQWPATLVQPVGSPLSLECTVEGTSNPNLYWYRQAAGRGLQLLFYSVGIGQISSEVPQNLSASRPQDRQFILSSKKLLLSDSGFYLCAWSGRVAYNSPLHFGNGTRLTVT.

About this clone: Other DNA sequences in the same sample also yield this CDR3. The J gene is TRBJ1-5, the V gene TRBV2; D is perhaps TRBD1 (5 bases). This CDR3 has 15 amino acids. Trimming left V 3 bases short and J 0 bases short, with 9 bases between. CDR1 is SNHLY and CDR2 is FYNNEI in the germline V gene. CDR3 region: CASSESGYSNQPQHF. The CDR3, as DNA: TGTGCCAGCAGTGAGTCAGGGTATAGCAATCAGCCCCAGCATTTT.

A note on this clone: A read error may account for a junction end that differs from germline. This chain's CDR3 is CASSQQPGGPVF. CDR3 DNA sequence: TGTGCCAGCAGTCAGCAACCCGGGGGACCGGTCTTT. The J gene is TRBJ1-1, the V gene TRBV25-1; perhaps TRBD1 as D (5 bases). The CDR3 extends over 12 amino acids. Germline V lookup: CDR1 MGHDK, CDR2 SYGVNS.

The chain joins TRBV2 to TRBJ1-2, with D perhaps TRBD1 (5 bases). The V and J ends lost 4 bases and 2 bases respectively, with 11 bases between them. CDR3 length: 14 amino acids. Germline CDR1 is SNHLY and CDR2 is FYNNEI. CDR3 region: CASSAGRGNYGYTF. As DNA, the CDR3 is TGTGCCAGCAGTGCGGGTAGGGGAAACTATGGCTACACCTTC.

The gene calls are TRBV25-1 and TRBJ2-1, with D hard to call. The V and J ends lost 4 bases and 5 bases respectively, with 9 bases between them. The CDR3 totals 13 residues. Germline loops: CDR1 MGHDK, CDR2 SYGVNS. DNA of the CDR3: TGTGCCAGCAGTGGATGGGCAGACAATGAGCAGTTCTTC. This gives the protein CASSGWADNEQFF.

CDR3 region: CATSRTPLGTEAQETQYF. CDR3 coding DNA: TGTGCCACCAGCAGAACTCCTTTAGGGACAGAGGCCCAAGAGACCCAGTACTTC. J is TRBJ2-5 and V is TRBV15; 7 bases match TRBD1. This CDR3 is 18 amino acids long. The germline V gene encodes CDR1 LNHNV and CDR2 YYDKDF (reference sequence). The trim removed 2 bases at V and 1 base at J, leaving 13 bases unmatched.

V usage is TRBV27 and J usage is TRBJ2-2, with 12 bases lining up with TRBD2. The V gene end was trimmed by 3 bases and the J gene end by 2 bases; junction bases not matched to a gene: 4. Germline assignment: CDR1 MNHEY and CDR2 SMNVEV (reference sequence). The CDR3 is 17 amino acids. The CDR3 DNA follows: TGTGCCAGCAGTTTCGGACTAGCGGGGTCTAACACCGGGGAGCTGTTTTTT. As protein: CASSFGLAGSNTGELFF.

The V call is TRBV18, the J call TRBJ2-7; 8 nucleotides align to TRBD1. Germline CDR1 reads KGHSH; CDR2 reads LQKENI. J was trimmed by 4 bases and V by 0 bases; bases with no gene match: 2. This CDR3 contains 14 residues. Here the CDR3 reads CASSPPGQVYEQYF. The CDR3 coding sequence is TGTGCCAGCTCACCACCGGGACAGGTTTACGAGCAGTACTTC.

This rearrangement joins TRBV5-1 to TRBJ1-6, with TRBD1 matching 8 bases. The ends lost 4 bases at V and 6 bases at J; junction bases unmatched: 6. The CDR3 extends over 15 amino acids. Per the germline V gene, CDR1 is SGHRS and CDR2 is YFSETQ. The CDR3 protein is CASSTGQGGNSPLHF. In DNA form, the CDR3 reads TGCGCCAGCAGCACCGGACAGGGCGGTAATTCACCCCTCCACTTT.

A single count supports this clone. This chain uses TRBV7-2 with TRBJ2-1; 9 bases match TRBD1. V lost 0 bases to trimming and J lost 4 bases; unmatched junction nucleotides: 4. CDR3 size: 16 residues. Germline lookup yields CDR1 SGHTA and CDR2 FQGNSA. CDR3 bases: TGTGCCAGCAGCTTAGCGGCAGGACAGGGGTACAATGAGCAGTTCTTC. Translated, it gives CASSLAAGQGYNEQFF.

The V and J genes are TRBV27 and TRBJ2-7, with 9 bases aligning to TRBD1. The CDR3 has 15 amino acids. V dropped 3 bases and J dropped 3; count of bases not matched to a gene: 6. Germline loops: CDR1 MNHEY, CDR2 SMNVEV (reference sequence). The CDR3 DNA follows: TGTGCCAGCAGTTTCTGGGACAGGGTGGGCTACGAGCAGTACTTC. Translation gives CASSFWDRVGYEQYF.

This clone was recorded only once. V usage is TRBV11-2 and J usage is TRBJ2-2, with no clear D. CDR1 SGHAT and CDR2 FQNNGV come from the germline V gene. The CDR3 has 14 residues. The germline V and J ends were trimmed by 1 base and 6 bases, with 9 bases remaining between them. CDR3 DNA: TGTGCCAGCAGCTTAGGATCCACTCCCGGGGAGCTGTTTTTT. Translated: CASSLGSTPGELFF.